The source of this TCR beta chain is a study of cytomegalovirus exposure and HLA in healthy donors. General study findings and limits: Most likely, a cluster of highly shared sequence variants arose as a sequencing artifact. Later analysis identified a missense DCLRE1C variant that was linked to TCR beta V- and J-gene trimming. Association with HLA alleles at 0.05 false discovery rate was found for approximately 18,000 TCR beta sequences in a later analysis.

The PCR contained 60 Vbeta and 13 Jbeta primers. Clones were sequenced by immunoSEQ multiplex PCR, and TCRdb holds only the in-frame ones, with some missing. This table holds 100,000 to 150,000 clones, about 83% found once. Turning to this clone: The antigen is not known.

Germline values: CDR1 MNHEY, CDR2 SVGAGI. The CDR3 runs to 16 residues. V lost 4 bases and J 0 bases, leaving 16 bases between the germline ends. The receptor was isolated from a girl aged 2-10 years in good health and CMV-seronegative. The sequencing sample was made of PBMCs. The chain uses TRBV6-5 and TRBJ2-7; tentatively, D is TRBD2 (5 bases). The CDR3 bases are TGTGCCAGCAGTTCCCGGACTGCTGCCCACTCCTACGAGCAGTACTTC. Its protein product is CASSSRTAAHSYEQYF.